These T cell receptor beta chains were read from a single sample in a study of T cell repertoires in cytomegalovirus infection. TCRdb re-analysed the reads in MiXCR, keeping a single row per CDR3 protein. Counted here are approximately 1,000,000 distinct CDR3 sequences, 31% occurring once; the ten biggest clones make up about 14%. Which antigens these TCRs recognize remains unknown. The specimen was cultured CD8+ T cells from PBMCs, collected from culture after CMV antigen stimulation. These receptors all come from a human donor in good health (CMV status not recorded). Some clones in this sample may be carry-over from other donors' samples. The CDR3 runs from the conserved cysteine through the conserved F or W. Each record gives: D gene, J gene, clone size, V gene, CDR3 protein, CDR3 DNA. The D gene is left open where the match is weak. Clone size, where shown, is once, few, many, or a class for clones that have expanded.

TRBD1	TRBJ2-7	.	TRBV9	CASSSPGQVPYEQYF	TGTGCCAGCAGCTCCCCCGGACAGGTCCCCTACGAGCAGTACTTC
.	TRBJ2-5	many	TRBV7-9	CASSPPIAAWTQYF	TGTGCCAGCAGCCCCCCGATTGCGGCATGGACCCAGTACTTC
.	TRBJ2-2	once	TRBV5-4	CAGGTVPGELFF	TGTGCCGGGGGGACAGTGCCCGGGGAGCTGTTTTTT
.	TRBJ2-1	.	TRBV5-1	CASSLIEQFF	TGCGCCAGCAGCTTGATTGAGCAGTTCTTC
.	TRBJ2-3	.	TRBV12-3/TRBV12-4	CASSLFFARATDTQYF	TGTGCCAGCAGTTTATTTTTTGCCAGGGCCACAGATACGCAGTATTTT
.	TRBJ1-2	few	TRBV29-1	CSVEDLEGLYGYTF	TGCAGCGTTGAAGATCTAGAGGGGCTTTATGGCTACACCTTC
.	TRBJ1-4	.	TRBV7-6	CASSLGANEKLFF	TGTGCCAGCAGCTTAGGGGCTAATGAAAAACTGTTTTTT
.	TRBJ2-3	few	TRBV27	CASSFFSSTDTQYF	TGTGCCAGCAGTTTTTTTTCTAGCACAGATACGCAGTATTTT
.	TRBJ1-4	.	TRBV4-1	CASSQESRPSNEKLFF	TGCGCCAGCAGCCAAGAATCCCGTCCCTCGAATGAAAAACTGTTTTTT
.	TRBJ2-1	.	TRBV6-5	CASSLVMGNEQFF	TGTGCCAGCAGTTTAGTAATGGGCAATGAGCAGTTCTTC
TRBD1	TRBJ1-3	once	TRBV20-1	CSADPWTGFNPGNTIYF	TGCAGTGCTGACCCATGGACAGGTTTTAATCCTGGAAACACCATATATTTT
.	TRBJ2-4	.	TRBV6-1	CASSDPKNIQYF	TGTGCCAGCAGTGACCCCAAAAACATTCAGTACTTC
TRBD1	TRBJ2-7	few	TRBV2	CASRTGVEQYF	TGTGCCAGCAGGACAGGGGTCGAGCAGTACTTC
.	TRBJ2-5	.	TRBV27	CASSPTAGETQYF	TGTGCCAGCAGTCCCACGGCAGGAGAGACCCAGTACTTC
.	TRBJ2-2	.	TRBV5-1	CASSLPSTVGDANTGELFF	TGCGCCAGCAGCCTACCTAGCACGGTGGGGGACGCGAACACCGGGGAGCTGTTTTTT
.	TRBJ2-4	.	TRBV11-1	CASSLGRGRDIQYF	TGTGCCAGCAGCTTGGGCAGGGGAAGAGACATTCAGTACTTC
.	TRBJ1-1	many	TRBV27	CASRTGRITEAFF	TGTGCCAGCCGAACAGGGAGGATCACTGAAGCTTTCTTT
.	TRBJ2-1	.	TRBV12-3/TRBV12-4	CASTDQGGVYNEQFF	TGTGCCAGCACCGATCAGGGGGGGGTGTACAATGAGCAGTTCTTC
TRBD1	TRBJ1-4	few	TRBV19	CASSRDRYNEKLFF	TGTGCCAGTAGCCGGGACAGGTATAATGAAAAACTGTTTTTT
.	TRBJ2-5	.	TRBV7-6	CASSGRPQETQYF	TGTGCCAGCAGCGGAAGACCCCAAGAGACCCAGTACTTC
.	TRBJ1-1	.	TRBV6-1	CASTKGGPNTEAFF	TGTGCCAGCACCAAGGGGGGGCCCAACACTGAAGCTTTCTTT
.	TRBJ1-4	.	TRBV6-5	CASRGTGFDSNEKLFF	TGTGCCAGCAGGGGAACAGGGTTCGACTCTAATGAAAAACTGTTTTTT
.	TRBJ1-2	.	TRBV5-5	CASSLELGSPNYGYTF	TGTGCCAGCAGCTTGGAGCTTGGCAGCCCCAACTATGGCTACACCTTC